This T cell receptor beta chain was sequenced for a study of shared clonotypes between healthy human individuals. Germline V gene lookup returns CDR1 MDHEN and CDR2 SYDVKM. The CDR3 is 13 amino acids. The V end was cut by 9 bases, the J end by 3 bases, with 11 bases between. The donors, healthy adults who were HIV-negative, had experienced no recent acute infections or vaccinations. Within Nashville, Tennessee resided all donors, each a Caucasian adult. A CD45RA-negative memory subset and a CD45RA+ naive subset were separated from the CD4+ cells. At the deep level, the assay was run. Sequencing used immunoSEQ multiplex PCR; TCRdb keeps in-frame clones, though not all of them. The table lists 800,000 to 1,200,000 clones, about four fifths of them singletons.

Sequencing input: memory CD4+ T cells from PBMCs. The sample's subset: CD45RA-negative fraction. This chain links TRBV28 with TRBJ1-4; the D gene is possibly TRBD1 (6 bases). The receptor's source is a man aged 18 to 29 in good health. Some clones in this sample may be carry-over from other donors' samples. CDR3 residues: CASGQPSNEKLFF. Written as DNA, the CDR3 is TGTGCCAGTGGACAGCCCTCTAATGAAAAACTGTTTTTT.